This T cell receptor beta chain was found in a study of neoadjuvant anti-PD-1 for oral cavity cancer. Study in general: Non-progressing patients received a fourth nivolumab dose near day 43, then surgery on days 50-56. Study-wide results and caveats: After neoadjuvant nivolumab, PBMC T cell clonality was significantly higher in non-responders than responders.

Germline-derived CDR1 and CDR2 are MNHEY and SMNVEV (reference sequence). The CDR3 length is 14 residues. The V end was cut by 3 bases, the J end by 2 bases, with 11 bases between. Six replicates per PBMC sample, mostly from 480 ng of genomic DNA. Measured with immunoSEQ multiplex PCR; TCRdb has only the in-frame clones, and not every one. Here the sample spans about 14,000 clones, roughly two thirds being singletons. This clone was detected only once. No antigen is known for it. The sequenced sample was PBMCs, obtained before nivolumab (anti-PD-1) treatment. This TCR derives from a person aged 40-85 years with oral cavity squamous cell carcinoma. V and J are TRBV27 and TRBJ2-7; D ambiguous. CDR3 coding DNA: TGTGCCAGCAGTTTCTCCCGGGTACCCTACGAGCAGTACTTC. This translates into CASSFSRVPYEQYF.